The 6 T cell receptor beta chains in this list originate from one sample, sequenced in a study of T cell responses to AZD1222 COVID-19 vaccine. Assay: immunoSEQ multiplex PCR; the TCRdb copy retains only in-frame clones and omits some. Of over 85,000 clones listed, almost 90% are singletons. Source: peripheral blood, taken on day 0 of AZD1222 vaccination. Receptors originate from an adult in good health.

CDR3 sequence (DNA): TGTGCCAGCTCACCCTCGTTCACGGGGGCGGGCAATGAGCAGTTCTTC. Translated: CASSPSFTGAGNEQFF. The chain has TRBV18 and TRBJ2-1; D is tentatively TRBD1 or TRBD2 (6 bases each). The germline V and J ends were trimmed by 3 bases and 6 bases, with 18 bases remaining between them. Germline values: CDR1 KGHSH, CDR2 LQKENI. The CDR3 is made up of 16 amino acids.

The rearrangement uses TRBV6-5 and TRBJ1-4; tentative D call: TRBD1 (6 bases). There are 14 residues in the CDR3. CDR1 MNHEY and CDR2 SVGAGI come from the germline V gene. Between the trimmed V and J ends, which lost 7 bases and 8 bases, there was a span of 17 bases. The CDR3 region has the DNA TGTGCCAGCACCACAGGGAGGGTAGGCGAAAAACTGTTTTTT. Amino acids: CASTTGRVGEKLFF.

The chain couples TRBV7-3 to TRBJ2-2; D unresolved. Per germline, CDR1 SGHTA and CDR2 FQGTGA. The CDR3 has 12 residues. Trimming left V 5 bases short and J 7 bases short, with 8 bases between. DNA of the CDR3: TGTGCCAGCAGCCGTATAAACGGGGAGCTGTTTTTT. Protein sequence: CASSRINGELFF.

The rearrangement joins TRBV14 to TRBJ1-3, with a weak D call TRBD1 (6 bases). CDR3 size: 14 residues. V dropped 3 bases and J dropped 3 bases, with 9 bases sitting between them. Germline lookup yields CDR1 SGHDN and CDR2 FVKESK. The CDR3 protein is CASSHRTVGNTIYF. CDR3 bases: TGTGCCAGCAGCCACCGGACAGTTGGAAACACCATATATTTT.

This clone showed up just a few times. The rearrangement joins TRBV6-2 or TRBV6-3 to TRBJ1-5; D is unclear. V was clipped by 2 bases and J by 5 bases, with 7 bases between them. The CDR3 is 13 amino acids. Germline CDR1 MNHEY, CDR2 SVGEGT. The CDR3 region is CASSYLSDQPQHF. CDR3 DNA: TGTGCCAGCAGTTACCTGTCAGATCAGCCCCAGCATTTT.

The rearrangement uses TRBV9 and TRBJ1-5; tentatively, D is TRBD1 (6 bases). The CDR3 consists of 14 residues. Germline-derived CDR1 and CDR2 are SGDLS and YYNGEE. V was clipped by 7 bases and J by 7 bases, with 18 bases between them. The DNA for the CDR3 is TGTGCCAGCTCCGGACAGAACATTGACCAGCCCCAGCATTTT. It yields the protein CASSGQNIDQPQHF.